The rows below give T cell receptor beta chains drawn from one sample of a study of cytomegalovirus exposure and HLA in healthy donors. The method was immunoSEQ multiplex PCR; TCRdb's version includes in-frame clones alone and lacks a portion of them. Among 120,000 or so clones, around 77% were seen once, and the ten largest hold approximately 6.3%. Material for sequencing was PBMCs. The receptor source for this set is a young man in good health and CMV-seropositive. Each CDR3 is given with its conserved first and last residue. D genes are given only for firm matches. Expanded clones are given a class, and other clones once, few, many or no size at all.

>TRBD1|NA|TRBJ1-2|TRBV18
CASSPLGQGVYGYTF
TGTGCCAGCTCACCCCTGGGCCAGGGGGTATATGGCTACACCTTC
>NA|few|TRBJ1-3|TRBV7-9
CASSSVKAQAGNTIYF
TGTGCCAGCAGCTCCGTTAAGGCCCAGGCTGGAAACACCATATATTTT
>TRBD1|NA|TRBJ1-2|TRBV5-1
CASSPGTGGDGYTF
TGCGCCAGCAGCCCGGGGACAGGGGGGGATGGCTACACCTTC
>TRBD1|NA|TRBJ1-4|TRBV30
CAWGQGATTNEKLFF
TGTGCCTGGGGGCAGGGGGCCACCACTAATGAAAAACTGTTTTTT
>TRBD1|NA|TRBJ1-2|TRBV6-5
CASSYKGQGNGYTF
TGTGCCAGCAGTTACAAGGGACAGGGAAATGGCTACACCTTC
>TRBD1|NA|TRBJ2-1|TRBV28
CASSRQGAYNEQFF
TGTGCCAGCAGTCGGCAGGGGGCCTACAATGAGCAGTTCTTC
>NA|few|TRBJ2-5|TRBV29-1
CSVGGGPGTQYF
TGCAGCGTTGGGGGGGGCCCGGGGACCCAGTACTTC
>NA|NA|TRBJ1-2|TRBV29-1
CSVAGGLYGYTF
TGCAGCGTTGCGGGGGGACTCTATGGCTACACCTTC
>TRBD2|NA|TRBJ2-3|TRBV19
CASSMSSGPVDTQYF
TGTGCCAGTAGTATGTCTAGCGGGCCCGTTGATACGCAGTATTTT
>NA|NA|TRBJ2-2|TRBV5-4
CASSFPTSGTGELFF
TGTGCCAGCAGCTTCCCGACTAGTGGGACCGGGGAGCTGTTTTTT
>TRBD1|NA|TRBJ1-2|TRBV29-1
CSAQTGDYGYTF
TGCAGCGCTCAGACAGGGGACTATGGCTACACCTTC
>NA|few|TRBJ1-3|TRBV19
CACQLGYGKSGNTIYF
TGTGCCTGCCAACTCGGGTACGGGAAGTCTGGAAACACCATATATTTT
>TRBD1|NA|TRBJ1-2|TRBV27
CASSLEGQMGYTF
TGTGCCAGCAGTTTAGAGGGACAGATGGGCTACACCTTC
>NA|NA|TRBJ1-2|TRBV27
CASSPPGIAYGYTF
TGTGCCAGCAGTCCTCCCGGGATCGCCTATGGCTACACCTTC
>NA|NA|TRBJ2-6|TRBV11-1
CASSLRTFPGANGLTF
TGTGCCAGCAGCTTACGGACATTCCCTGGGGCCAACGGCCTGACTTTC
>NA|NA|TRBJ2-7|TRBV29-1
CSVEVSDFYEQYF
TGCAGCGTTGAAGTCAGCGACTTCTACGAGCAGTACTTC
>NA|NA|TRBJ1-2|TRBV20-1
CSASFAGGYTF
TGCAGTGCTAGTTTTGCGGGGGGCTACACCTTC
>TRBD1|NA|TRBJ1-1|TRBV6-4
CASSDSGTGTEAFF
TGTGCCAGCAGTGACTCTGGGACAGGGACTGAAGCTTTCTTT
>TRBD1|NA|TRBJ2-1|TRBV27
CASSLWDRGHNEQFF
TGTGCCAGCAGTCTCTGGGACAGGGGACACAATGAGCAGTTCTTC
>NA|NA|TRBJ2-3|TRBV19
CASSIIAASTDTQYF
TGTGCCAGTAGTATAATAGCGGCAAGCACAGATACGCAGTATTTT
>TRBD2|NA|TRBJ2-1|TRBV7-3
CASSLTGLAGGHEQFF
TGTGCCAGCAGCTTAACGGGACTAGCGGGAGGTCATGAGCAGTTCTTC
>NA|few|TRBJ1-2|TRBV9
CASSVANRDYGYTF
TGTGCCAGCAGCGTAGCAAACAGGGACTATGGCTACACCTTC
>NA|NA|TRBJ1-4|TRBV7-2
CASNGRGSTNEKLFF
TGTGCCAGCAACGGGAGGGGTAGTACTAATGAAAAACTGTTTTTT
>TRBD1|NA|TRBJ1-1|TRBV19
CASSERQGAGTEAFF
TGTGCCAGTAGTGAACGACAGGGGGCTGGCACTGAAGCTTTCTTT
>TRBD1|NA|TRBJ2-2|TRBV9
CASTYRDREYTGELFF
TGTGCCAGCACCTACCGGGACAGGGAGTACACCGGGGAGCTGTTTTTT
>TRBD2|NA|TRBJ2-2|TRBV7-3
CASSLASGRSGGELFF
TGTGCCAGCAGCTTAGCTAGCGGGAGATCGGGCGGGGAGCTGTTTTTT
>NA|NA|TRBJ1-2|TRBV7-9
CASSWRDHLLGYTF
TGTGCCAGCAGCTGGAGGGACCACTTGCTGGGCTACACCTTC
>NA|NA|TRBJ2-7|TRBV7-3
CASSPLGGASLREQYF
TGTGCCAGCAGCCCATTGGGGGGAGCGTCGCTACGAGAGCAGTACTTC
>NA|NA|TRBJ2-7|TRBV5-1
CASSRRGGRGTDEQYF
TGCGCCAGCAGCAGGAGGGGGGGCAGGGGCACGGACGAGCAGTACTTC
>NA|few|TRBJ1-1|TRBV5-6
CASSLQGWNTEAFF
TGTGCCAGCAGCTTACAGGGCTGGAACACTGAAGCTTTCTTT
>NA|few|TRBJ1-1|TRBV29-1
CSSTANTEAFF
TGCAGCTCCACAGCGAACACTGAAGCTTTCTTT
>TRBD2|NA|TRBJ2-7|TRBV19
CASSMTSGSGREQYF
TGTGCCAGTAGTATGACTAGCGGGTCGGGGCGGGAGCAGTACTTC
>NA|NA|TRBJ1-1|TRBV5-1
CASSPDTRATEAFF
TGCGCCAGCAGCCCGGATACGCGGGCTACTGAAGCTTTCTTT
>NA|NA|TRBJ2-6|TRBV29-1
CSVKFGAGANVLTF
TGCAGCGTTAAGTTCGGAGCTGGGGCCAACGTCCTGACTTTC
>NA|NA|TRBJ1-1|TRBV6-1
CASSRRDIPNTEAFF
TGTGCCAGCAGCCGCCGGGACATACCGAACACTGAAGCTTTCTTT
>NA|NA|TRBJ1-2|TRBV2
CASRTQDGANGYYGYTF
TGTGCCAGCCGTACGCAGGATGGTGCGAATGGATACTATGGCTACACCTTC
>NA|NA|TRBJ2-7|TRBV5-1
CASSLLESSQGGEQYF
TGCGCCAGCAGCTTGTTGGAGTCCAGCCAGGGCGGAGAGCAGTACTTC
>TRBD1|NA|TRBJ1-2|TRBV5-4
CASSSPDRGRGYTF
TGTGCCAGCAGCTCGCCGGACAGGGGGAGAGGCTACACCTTC
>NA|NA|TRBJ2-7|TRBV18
CASSPEQGYEQYF
TGTGCCAGCTCACCAGAACAGGGTTACGAGCAGTACTTC
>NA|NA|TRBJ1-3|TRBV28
CASSHGGVGNTIYF
TGTGCCAGCAGTCACGGGGGAGTTGGAAACACCATATATTTT
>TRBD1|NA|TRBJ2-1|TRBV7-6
CASSSGQGLENEQFF
TGTGCCAGCAGCTCGGGACAGGGACTTGAGAATGAGCAGTTCTTC
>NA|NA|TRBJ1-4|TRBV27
CASSLSGQGGKEKLFF
TGTGCCAGCAGTTTATCTGGGCAGGGAGGAAAAGAAAAACTGTTTTTT
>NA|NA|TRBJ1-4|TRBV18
CASSRGQKNEKLFF
TGTGCCAGCTCACGCGGACAGAAAAATGAAAAACTGTTTTTT
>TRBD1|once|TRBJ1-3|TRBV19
CASNQGAGGNTIYF
TGTGCCAGTAACCAGGGGGCTGGTGGAAACACCATATATTTT
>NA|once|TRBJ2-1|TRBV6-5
CAISRGWGNEQFF
TGTGCCATCTCCAGGGGATGGGGCAATGAGCAGTTCTTC